The entry that follows covers one TCR beta chain sequence. No cognate antigen has been identified for it. With a much larger clone just one base away, this may be a read error. These data are taken from a study of identical twins (dated by TCRdb to the mid-2010s). General notes on the study: The study deep-sequenced TCR alpha and beta repertoires from monozygotic twins, unrelated adults of various ages and cord blood to test whether fetal clonotypes persist. Replicate twin experiments were performed at different times using different library preparation protocols to rule out contamination.

All donors were healthy Caucasians. Three unrelated non-twin adults were additionally sequenced: a male aged 18 to 30, a male aged 50 to 60 and a female aged 50 to 60. Miltenyi CD45RO+ enrichment and human naive T-cell isolation kits were used to isolate memory (CD45RO+) and naive T cells from PBMC. V and J are trimmed by 2 bases and 1 base, and the gene matches miss 2 bases of the junction. The CDR3 numbers 14 residues from cysteine through phenylalanine. Just the 42-base CDR3 DNA is kept, in frame starting at base 1. The germline V gene yields SGHRS for CDR1 and YFSETQ for CDR2. The library was produced with 5' RACE. Sequencing used an Illumina HiSeq 2000. Template switching introduced a universal primer binding site; the final cDNA contained a unique molecular identifier, enabling accurate counting of TCR cDNA molecules. Specific primers in the conserved constant-segment region were used to synthesize first-strand cDNA for TCR alpha and beta chains. Each cDNA library was double barcoded, with a SMART-Mk sample barcode plus Illumina barcodes, to control for contamination. Two successive PCR steps introduced TruSeq adapter sequences along with Illumina sample barcodes. The Illumina HiSeq platform was used with custom primers to sequence TCR alpha and beta cDNA libraries. As for the original processing: MiGEC processed the raw reads to extract unique molecular identifiers, while MiXCR was used to determine the CDR3 positions. Recombination models were inferred per individual with the repgenHMM and IGoR tools using an EM algorithm. The analysis of shared clonotypes was done with the tcR package in R, with sharing normalized by the product of cloneset sizes. To study raw recombination without the effects of thymic and clonal selection, out-of-frame nonproductive sequences were analyzed. The public reads were reanalyzed by TCRdb: fastp trimming at Q25, MiXCR alignment, in-frame beta chains only. CDR3 protein duplicates are merged, each entry listing the most common genes and DNA. The V and J calls come from TCRdb's annotation, not from the publication. In all, the sample holds 420,000 or so distinct CDR3 sequences, and approximately 17% of those were seen once. Clones ranked in the top ten supply approximately 12% of the sample.

The study at large found these results: In monozygotic twins, recombination models systematically underestimated out-of-frame TCR alpha sharing, but the models matched the sharing seen between unrelated individuals. Zero-insertion analyses could be partly confounded by invariant T cells such as MAIT and iNKT, though diverse VJ usage argued against such confounding for most clonotypes. Out-of-frame TCR alpha sequences shared between twins showed an excess of low generation-probability sequences compared with coincidental sharing between unrelated individuals. Fewer insertions were carried by abundant cord blood beta clonotypes; a weaker similar trend was observed in young adult naive repertoires, while no such trend was observed in memory repertoires. Because the same donors could not be followed over many years, the conclusions depended on cross-sectional statistical analysis. Excess twin sharing in beta out-of-frame sequences was weaker because fewer shared sequences lowered the signal-to-noise ratio.

The V and J segments used are TRBV5-1 and TRBJ2-5; 7 central nucleotides agree with TRBD1. Sequenced: naive T cells sorted from blood. The cell subset or site label for this specimen denotes: cells isolated with a human naive T-cell isolation kit. This clonotype was sampled from a man aged 50 to 59 in good health. CDR3 reads: CASSFGTAQETQYF. The DNA reads TGCGCCAGCAGCTTTGGGACAGCCCAAGAGACCCAGTACTTC.